The 6 T cell receptor beta chains in this list originate from one sample, sequenced in a study of cytomegalovirus exposure and HLA in healthy donors. Primers for the PCR totalled 60 Vbeta and 13 Jbeta. TCRdb keeps only in-frame clones here, not all; method: immunoSEQ multiplex PCR. The sample contains 150,000 or so clones, 60% to 80% of which appear only once. Specimen: PBMCs. All receptors come from a man aged 25 to 40 in good health and CMV-seropositive.

Comment on this clone: The junction does not match germline at one end; this may be a read error. V is TRBV7-8 and J is TRBJ2-7; 7 positions agree with TRBD1. Germline CDR1 reads SGHVS; CDR2 reads FQNEAQ. This CDR3 contains 13 residues. CDR3 region: CASSPIITGQLTF. The CDR3 bases are TGTGCCAGCAGCCCGATTATTACGGGACAGCTAACCTTC.

The rearrangement joins TRBV29-1 to TRBJ2-2; D is possibly TRBD1 (6 bases). In germline, CDR1 is SQVTM, CDR2 ANQGSEA. The V end was cut by 5 bases, the J end by 3 bases, with 10 bases between. The CDR3 has 13 residues. The CDR3 here is CSVYREYTGELFF. The CDR3 DNA is TGCAGCGTTTACAGGGAGTACACCGGGGAGCTGTTTTTT.

CDR3 DNA sequence: TGTGCCAGCAGCCCCGGGACTAGCCCCTACGAGCAGTACTTC. The encoded protein is CASSPGTSPYEQYF. The chain uses TRBV5-4 and TRBJ2-7; TRBD2 aligns across 9 bases. With 4 bases clipped from V and 2 bases from J, the junction kept 4 bases outside the gene matches. The CDR3 contains 14 residues. Germline V gives CDR1 SGHNT, CDR2 YYREEE (reference sequence). Based on the CDR3 plus reference TRBV5-4 and TRBJ2-7, the full variable domain is ETGVTQSPTHLIKTRGQQVTLRCSSQSGHNTVSWYQQALGQGPQFIFQYYREEENGRGNFPPRFSGLQFPNYSSELNVNALELDDSALYLCASSPGTSPYEQYFGPGTRLTVT.

The rearrangement uses TRBV21-1 and TRBJ2-5; TRBD2 is the table's D call and was not checked against the DNA. TRBV21-1 is a documented pseudogene. The CDR3 totals 15 residues. The CDR3 spells CASSTCHLGGETQYF. The DNA of the CDR3 is TGTGCCAGCAGCACCTGCCACTTAGGCGGGGAGACCCAGTACTTC.

J is TRBJ2-3 and V is TRBV10-3; D may be TRBD2 (6 bases). CDR1 is ENHRY and CDR2 is SYGVKD in the germline V gene. CDR3 size: 16 residues. V was cut by 3 bases and J by 2 bases, with 15 bases left in between. DNA for the CDR3: TGTGCCATCAGTGAATCGCGCGGGGCTACCACAGATACGCAGTATTTT. Translating it yields CAISESRGATTDTQYF.

The rearrangement uses TRBV7-3 and TRBJ1-5; D is unresolved. V shed 3 bases and J shed 6 bases, with 9 bases lying between them. The CDR3 has 13 amino acids. Germline values: CDR1 SGHTA, CDR2 FQGTGA. The CDR3: CASSFGGSQPQHF. In nucleotides, the CDR3 is TGTGCCAGCAGCTTCGGCGGGAGTCAGCCCCAGCATTTT.